This T cell receptor (beta chain) was recovered during a study of CD8 T cells in Susac syndrome. The germline V and J ends were trimmed by 4 bases and 3 bases, with 12 bases remaining between them. CDR1 is SGHRS, CDR2 YFSETQ, per germline. This CDR3 has 14 residues. The RNA input was roughly 0.5 to 1 ug, and it was reverse transcribed with random hexamers. A multiplex approach, immunoSEQ multiplex PCR, amplified TCR beta CDR3 across 54 Vbeta and 13 Jbeta. TCRdb analysed the immunoSEQ multiplex PCR reads with MiXCR anew, one entry per CDR3 protein. The sample has about 120,000 distinct CDR3 sequences; 92% are singletons.

This TCR came from a human donor in good health. The V gene is TRBV5-1, the J gene TRBJ2-3; no firm D call. The source material was CD8+ T cells from PBMCs. The CDR3 DNA reads TGCGCCAGCAGCGATGGCGGACGGACAGATACGCAGTATTTT. It specifies CASSDGGRTDTQYF.